The clone carrying this T cell receptor (beta chain) was seen repeatedly, ten times or more. The entry originates in a study of neurological immune-mediated disorders. This CDR3 is built from 13 residues. CDR1 is SGHRS and CDR2 is YFSETQ in the germline V gene. V dropped 7 bases and J dropped 6; count of bases not matched to a gene: 9. TCRdb itself ran the 5' RACE reads through MiXCR, one entry per CDR3 protein. The sample holds 18,000 or so distinct CDR3 sequences; around 15% are singletons and the top ten take less than 9.5%. The sequenced sample was CD4+ T cells from blood. The rearrangement uses TRBV5-1 and TRBJ1-2, with TRBD1 matching over 7 bases. The clonotype comes from an older woman with HTLV-1-associated myelopathy (HAM/TSP). CDR3 protein: CASSGQGVNGYTF. As DNA, the CDR3 is TGCGCCAGCTCGGGGCAGGGGGTGAATGGCTACACCTTC.